A single sample gave rise to the 29 T cell receptor beta chains below, sequenced in a study of T cell responses to AZD1222 COVID-19 vaccine. Assay: immunoSEQ multiplex PCR; the TCRdb copy retains only in-frame clones and omits some. The sample includes 110,000 to 150,000 clones, approximately 86% seen only once; the top ten take approximately 3.7%. Sample: peripheral blood, taken on day 0 of AZD1222 vaccination. These receptors originate from an adult in good health.

The rearrangement uses TRBV5-6 and TRBJ1-2, with a weak D call TRBD1 (5 bases). Trimming left V 0 bases short and J 2 bases short, with 8 bases between. The CDR3 loop spans 14 amino acids. The germline V gene has CDR1 SGHDT and CDR2 YYEEEE. The CDR3 protein is CASSLAGRNYGYTF. The CDR3 bases are TGTGCCAGCAGCTTGGCGGGGCGGAACTATGGCTACACCTTC.

DNA of the CDR3: TGTGCCAGCAGCCAAGACAGGGGAATAGGCGGAAACACCATATATTTT. Protein: CASSQDRGIGGNTIYF. The chain employs TRBV4-2 and TRBJ1-3; possibly TRBD1 for D (6 bases). This CDR3 has 16 amino acids. V lost 0 bases, J lost 4 bases, and 13 bases lay in between. In germline, CDR1 is LGHNA, CDR2 YNFKEQ.

The chain links TRBV7-2 to TRBJ1-5; unclear D gene. The V end lost 5 bases, the J end lost 7 bases, and 15 bases lay between the germline ends. The CDR3 sequence is 14 residues long. Germline lookup yields CDR1 SGHTA and CDR2 FQGNSA. The chain's CDR3 is CASSEEGHGQPQHF. CDR3 DNA sequence: TGTGCCAGCAGCGAGGAGGGTCACGGGCAGCCCCAGCATTTT. Looking up the rest from reference TRBV7-2 and TRBJ1-5 gives the full variable domain: GAGVSQSPSNKVTEKGKDVELRCDPISGHTALYWYRQSLGQGLEFLIYFQGNSAPDKSGLPSDRFSAERTGGSVSTLTIQRTQQEDSAVYLCASSEEGHGQPQHFGDGTRLSIL.

Judged by abundance, this clone is medium-sized. The chain is built from TRBV27 and TRBJ1-6; 9 bases map to TRBD1. The CDR3 is 18 residues long. J was trimmed by 7 bases and V by 5 bases; bases with no gene match: 15. The V gene's germline CDR1 is MNHEY and CDR2 SMNVEV (reference sequence). This CDR3 reads CASSPGTGISHPNSPLHF. The CDR3 bases are TGTGCCAGCAGTCCCGGGACAGGGATCAGTCACCCGAATTCACCCCTCCACTTT.

J is TRBJ1-3 and V is TRBV6-1, with no clear D. Trimming left V 2 bases short and J 2 bases short, with 7 bases between. This CDR3 region has 14 residues. Germline V lookup: CDR1 MNHNS, CDR2 SASEGT. CDR3 in DNA: TGTGCCAGCAGTGAAAGGGTACCTGGAAACACCATATATTTT. Amino acids: CASSERVPGNTIYF.

The chain combines TRBV29-1 with TRBJ2-3; D gene uncertain. CDR1 is SQVTM, CDR2 ANQGSEA, per germline. The V end lost 6 bases, the J end lost 2 bases, and 12 bases lay between the germline ends. The CDR3 consists of 13 residues. CDR3 coding DNA: TGCAGCGTGAAAAATCCCTTCACAGATACGCAGTATTTT. It specifies CSVKNPFTDTQYF.

V is TRBV7-2 and J is TRBJ2-7; 8 bases are shared with TRBD2. The CDR3 spans 13 residues. Trimming cost V 7 bases and J 3 bases; bases outside gene matches: 5. CDR1 and CDR2 (germline): SGHTA, FQGNSA. Here the CDR3 reads CASTSGGGYEQYF. The DNA for the CDR3 is TGTGCCAGCACCTCGGGGGGGGGCTACGAGCAGTACTTC.

The genes are TRBV5-1 and TRBJ2-1, with D perhaps matching TRBD2 (6 bases). Germline CDR1 is SGHRS and CDR2 is YFSETQ. This CDR3 is built from 15 residues. Deletions cut 4 bases from V and 4 bases from J, with 15 bases between. For the CDR3, the DNA is TGCGCCAGCAGCCCCGGACTATCAAAGTACAATGAGCAGTTCTTC. Encoded protein: CASSPGLSKYNEQFF.

V and J are TRBV5-5 and TRBJ2-1, with a tentative D call TRBD2 (6 bases). This CDR3 spans 15 amino acids. The V gene lost 5 bases and the J gene lost 3 bases, with 15 bases spanning the gap. Germline CDR1 reads SGHKS; CDR2 reads YYEKEE (reference sequence). CDR3 coding DNA: TGTGCCAGCAGTCGAAGTGGGGACTTCTACAATGAGCAGTTCTTC. As protein: CASSRSGDFYNEQFF.

The chain employs TRBV5-1 and TRBJ2-1; D gene unclear. The germline V gene has CDR1 SGHRS and CDR2 YFSETQ. Trimming left V 1 base short and J 1 base short, with 9 bases between. This CDR3 comprises 15 residues. CDR3: CASSLSTDSYNEQFF. CDR3 DNA: TGCGCCAGCAGCTTGAGTACTGATTCCTACAATGAGCAGTTCTTC.

Only a few counts were recorded for this clone. The chain has TRBV5-1 and TRBJ1-1; no firm D call. This CDR3 is 13 amino acids long. Looked up from germline, CDR1 is SGHRS and CDR2 is YFSETQ. The V and J ends lost 4 bases and 1 base respectively, with 8 bases between them. DNA for the CDR3: TGCGCCAGCAGCACGAGCCAGAACACTGAAGCTTTCTTT. It specifies CASSTSQNTEAFF.

The chain carries TRBV6-5 and TRBJ2-1, with unresolved D. The CDR3 consists of 13 residues. Trimming cost V 5 bases and J 4 bases, with 9 bases left between them. Per germline, CDR1 MNHEY and CDR2 SVGAGI. The CDR3 loop is CASSTHLYNEQFF. CDR3 nucleotide sequence: TGTGCCAGCAGTACTCACTTATACAATGAGCAGTTCTTC.

V gene TRBV14 combines with J gene TRBJ2-7; 10 nucleotides agree with TRBD1. The CDR3 extends over 15 amino acids. CDR1 is SGHDN, CDR2 FVKESK, per germline. J lost 2 bases, V lost 4 bases, and 5 bases had no gene match. The CDR3 nucleotides are TGTGCCAGCAGCCCGGACAGGGGGGCAACCTACGAGCAGTACTTC. Protein sequence: CASSPDRGATYEQYF.

The chain combines TRBV24-1 with TRBJ2-1; TRBD2 agrees at 10 bases. Germline trimming cut 5 bases from V and 2 bases from J; bases unmatched to any gene: 8. Germline-derived CDR1 and CDR2 are KGHDR and SFDVKD. This CDR3 spans 17 amino acids. Written as DNA, the CDR3 is TGTGCCACCAGTGCCGGGGGGACTAGCGCCCCCTACAATGAGCAGTTCTTC. This translates into CATSAGGTSAPYNEQFF.

This clone was seen just once. The chain is built from TRBV5-1 and TRBJ2-6; no clear D gene. The germline V gene encodes CDR1 SGHRS and CDR2 YFSETQ. This CDR3 region has 16 residues. The ends were cut back, 2 bases at V and 1 base at J, with 10 bases in the middle. This chain's CDR3 is CASSLGSRSGANVLTF. The CDR3 DNA reads as TGCGCCAGCAGCTTAGGTTCCCGGTCTGGGGCCAACGTCCTGACTTTC.

This clone was seen a few times. V gene TRBV7-3 combines with J gene TRBJ1-2, with D maybe TRBD1 (5 bases). This CDR3 is built from 16 residues. CDR1 and CDR2 (germline): SGHTA, FQGTGA. The germline V and J ends were trimmed by 5 bases and 8 bases, with 24 bases remaining between them. For the CDR3, the DNA is TGTGCCAGCAGCCCCAGCGGCAGGGCGGTTCCTGGCGGCTACACCTTC. The encoded protein is CASSPSGRAVPGGYTF.

This clone showed up just once. The rearrangement links TRBV6-6 to TRBJ1-6, with D unresolved. V lost 2 bases and J 0 bases, leaving 8 bases between the germline ends. The V gene's germline CDR1 is MNHNY and CDR2 SVGAGI (reference sequence). CDR3 length equals 16 residues. This chain's CDR3 is CASSYQSISYNSPLHF. As DNA, the CDR3 is TGTGCCAGCAGTTACCAGTCCATCTCCTATAATTCACCCCTCCACTTT.

The chain employs TRBV7-2 and TRBJ1-1; D unclear. V was cut by 0 bases and J by 1 base, with 6 bases left in between. The germline V gene has CDR1 SGHTA and CDR2 FQGNSA. This CDR3 has 14 amino acids. The CDR3 loop reads CASSLAQPNTEAFF. CDR3 sequence (DNA): TGTGCCAGCAGCTTAGCGCAGCCGAACACTGAAGCTTTCTTT.

The chain uses TRBV6-4 and TRBJ1-2; D is undetermined. V lost 2 bases, J lost 0 bases, and 10 bases lay in between. Germline CDR1 MRHNA, CDR2 SNTAGT. The CDR3 sequence is 15 residues long. The CDR3 nucleotides are TGTGCCAGCAGTGACAGGGCCTTAACTAACTATGGCTACACCTTC. Protein: CASSDRALTNYGYTF.

The chain has TRBV3-1 (or the pseudogene TRBV3-2) and TRBJ2-3; 9 bases are a match to TRBD2. This CDR3 region has 17 residues. Germline V gene lookup returns CDR1 LGHDT and CDR2 YNNKEL (reference sequence). J gave up 3 bases and V 3 bases, and 10 bases lay outside the gene matches. Written as DNA, the CDR3 is TGTGCCAGCAGCCAGATGGTTGCGGGAGGGTTAACAGATACGCAGTATTTT. Protein: CASSQMVAGGLTDTQYF.

The chain combines TRBV3-1 (or the pseudogene TRBV3-2) with TRBJ2-1, with D tentatively TRBD1 (5 bases). CDR3 length: 19 residues. CDR1 is LGHDT, CDR2 YNNKEL, per germline (reference sequence). V was pared by 3 bases and J by 1 base, with 22 bases between. The CDR3 DNA reads as TGTGCCAGCAGCCACGGTGGCAGGGAACTCTCCGGATCCTACAATGAGCAGTTCTTC. Residues: CASSHGGRELSGSYNEQFF.

The CDR3 sequence is CASSLGQGRETQYF. CDR3 DNA sequence: TGTGCCAGCAGCCTGGGACAGGGACGGGAGACCCAGTACTTC. The chain links TRBV5-4 to TRBJ2-5, with 9 bases aligning to TRBD1. The CDR3 runs to 14 residues. The ends lost 4 bases at V and 5 bases at J; junction bases unmatched: 6. Germline V gene sequence: CDR1 SGHNT, CDR2 YYREEE (reference sequence).

The V gene is TRBV12-3 or TRBV12-4, the J gene TRBJ2-1; possible D gene TRBD2, 7 bases. The CDR3 is 13 amino acids. Between the trimmed V and J ends, which lost 5 bases and 9 bases, there was a span of 14 bases. This CDR3 is CASSPTRGGEQFF. As DNA, the CDR3 is TGTGCCAGCAGTCCCACTAGGGGGGGTGAGCAGTTCTTC.

This chain joins TRBV5-4 and TRBJ1-2; 8 bases are a match to TRBD1. Germline V gives CDR1 SGHNT, CDR2 YYREEE (reference sequence). Unmatched junction bases numbered 15, after V lost 4 bases and J lost 7 bases. The CDR3 is 16 amino acids. CDR3 residues: CASSPPRQGAVRGYTF. CDR3 DNA: TGTGCCAGCAGCCCCCCCCGGCAGGGGGCAGTTCGTGGCTACACCTTC.

The V call is TRBV27, the J call TRBJ1-5; D gene unclear. Trimming removed 6 bases at V and 8 bases at J, with 14 bases between. Germline V gene data show CDR1 as MNHEY and CDR2 as SMNVEV (reference sequence). The CDR3 totals 13 residues. In DNA form, the CDR3 reads TGTGCCAGCAGCAACCGAGAGATGGAGCCCCAGCATTTT. This translates into CASSNREMEPQHF.

The rearrangement links TRBV29-1 to TRBJ2-1, with D perhaps TRBD1 or TRBD2 (5 bases each). CDR3 size: 13 residues. Germline CDR1 reads SQVTM; CDR2 reads ANQGSEA. V was pared by 4 bases and J by 6 bases, with 13 bases between. The CDR3 DNA is TGCAGCGTTGGGGGACGGAGTTCCAATGAGCAGTTCTTC. It yields the protein CSVGGRSSNEQFF.

The chain is built from TRBV19 and TRBJ1-2; D gene ambiguous. This CDR3 contains 14 residues. From germline, CDR1 is LNHDA and CDR2 SQIVND (reference sequence). The germline V and J ends were trimmed by 7 bases and 0 bases, with 12 bases remaining between them. The CDR3 here is CASISGPSNYGYTF. The DNA of the CDR3 is TGTGCCAGTATCTCCGGGCCCTCTAACTATGGCTACACCTTC.

The chain joins TRBV30 to TRBJ2-7; TRBD2 might be the D (5 bases). This CDR3 is built from 13 residues. Trimming took off 0 bases at V and 1 base at J, with 7 bases between the two ends. Germline loops: CDR1 GTSNPN, CDR2 SVGIG (reference sequence). CDR3 DNA: TGTGCCTGGAGTGTAACGGGGTCCTACGAGCAGTACTTC. Amino acids: CAWSVTGSYEQYF.

The chain uses TRBV7-8 and TRBJ1-4; tentatively, D is TRBD1 (5 bases). Germline V gives CDR1 SGHVS, CDR2 FQNEAQ. This CDR3 comprises 14 residues. V was cut by 0 bases and J by 5 bases, with 7 bases left in between. The CDR3 sequence: CASSLATENEKLFF. CDR3 bases: TGTGCCAGCAGCTTAGCGACAGAAAATGAAAAACTGTTTTTT. Filled out from reference TRBV7-8 and TRBJ1-4, the complete variable domain reads GAGVSQSPRYKVAKRGQDVALRCDPISGHVSLFWYQQALGQGPEFLTYFQNEAQLDKSGLPSDRFFAERPEGSVSTLKIQRTQQEDSAVYLCASSLATENEKLFFGSGTQLSVL.